This entry describes one TCR beta chain. V dropped 2 bases and J dropped 5 bases, with 12 bases sitting between them. Germline-derived CDR1 and CDR2 are LGHNT and FRNRAP. The CDR3 is 14 amino acids. In the authors' methods: From reference gene primer amplification, estimates of nucleated cell counts were derived. Profiling relied on immunoSEQ multiplex PCR, and the TCRdb table lists in-frame clones only, not all of them. V, J and clone size were drawn from that table, and D and trimming were deduced from the DNA. The table has 350,000 to 450,000 clones, about 89% seen once. The data were taken from a study of blood T cell repertoires in COVID-19. Across the study: COVID-19 samples from acute and convalescent phases originated in the United States, Italy and Spain.

Sequenced input: peripheral blood. This TCR derives from an older woman with COVID-19, enrolled during active disease. The chain couples TRBV12-5 to TRBJ1-1; a possible D gene is TRBD1 (5 bases). In DNA, the CDR3 is TGTGCTAGTGGTTTGTCCCGGGGGGGGACTGAAGCTTTCTTT. The encoded protein is CASGLSRGGTEAFF.